A selection of T cell receptor beta chains follows, all from one sample in a study of shared clonotypes between healthy human individuals. TCRdb's copy holds only in-frame clones and misses some; the assay was immunoSEQ multiplex PCR. Of hundreds of thousands of clones listed, 90% to 97% are singletons. The sequencing sample was made of naive CD8+ T cells sorted from blood. These receptors originate from a man aged 25 to 45 in good health. Each CDR3 is given with its conserved first and last residue. D genes are given only for firm matches. The size of a clone is reported for some rows only, either as once, few or many, or as a class for expanded clones.

d_gene: .; j_gene: TRBJ2-7; v_gene: TRBV5-1; abundance: .; CDR3aa: CASSLLGYEQYF; CDR3nt: TGCGCCAGCAGCTTGTTAGGCTACGAGCAGTACTTC
d_gene: TRBD2; j_gene: TRBJ2-2; v_gene: TRBV13; abundance: .; CDR3aa: CASSFKGTSTGELFF; CDR3nt: TGTGCCAGCAGCTTTAAAGGGACTAGCACCGGGGAGCTGTTTTTT
d_gene: .; j_gene: TRBJ2-7; v_gene: TRBV6-6; abundance: once; CDR3aa: CASSYSIGSSDYEQYF; CDR3nt: TGTGCCAGCAGTTACTCGATCGGTAGTAGCGACTACGAGCAGTACTTC
d_gene: TRBD2; j_gene: TRBJ2-2; v_gene: TRBV7-7; abundance: .; CDR3aa: CASSLELASGSYDTGELFF; CDR3nt: TGTGCCAGCAGCTTAGAGTTGGCTAGCGGGAGTTATGACACCGGGGAGCTGTTTTTT
d_gene: .; j_gene: TRBJ2-7; v_gene: TRBV10-3; abundance: .; CDR3aa: CATQGPYEQYF; CDR3nt: TGTGCCACCCAGGGACCCTACGAGCAGTACTTC
d_gene: TRBD2; j_gene: TRBJ2-2; v_gene: TRBV29-1; abundance: .; CDR3aa: CSVEVAAWTSGGVAGELFF; CDR3nt: TGCAGCGTTGAAGTAGCGGCTTGGACTAGCGGAGGGGTAGCAGGGGAGCTGTTTTTT
d_gene: TRBD1; j_gene: TRBJ1-5; v_gene: TRBV19; abundance: .; CDR3aa: CASYGQVANQPQHF; CDR3nt: TGTGCCAGTTACGGACAGGTCGCCAATCAGCCCCAGCATTTT
d_gene: TRBD1; j_gene: TRBJ2-7; v_gene: TRBV2; abundance: .; CDR3aa: CASSGQGSGEQYF; CDR3nt: TGTGCCAGCAGTGGACAGGGGTCCGGCGAGCAGTACTTC
d_gene: .; j_gene: TRBJ2-2; v_gene: TRBV29-1; abundance: .; CDR3aa: CSVLQGNTGELFF; CDR3nt: TGCAGCGTCCTACAGGGCAACACCGGGGAGCTGTTTTTT
d_gene: .; j_gene: TRBJ2-5; v_gene: TRBV4-1; abundance: once; CDR3aa: CASSHQNRAQETQYF; CDR3nt: TGCGCCAGCAGCCATCAAAACAGGGCGCAGGAGACCCAGTACTTC
d_gene: TRBD1; j_gene: TRBJ2-4; v_gene: TRBV5-6; abundance: .; CDR3aa: CASSTGTENIQYF; CDR3nt: TGTGCCAGCAGCACCGGGACAGAAAACATTCAGTACTTC
d_gene: TRBD2; j_gene: TRBJ2-3; v_gene: TRBV28; abundance: .; CDR3aa: CASSYGLGGNTDTQYF; CDR3nt: TGTGCCAGCAGCTACGGACTAGGAGGGAACACAGATACGCAGTATTTT
d_gene: TRBD2; j_gene: TRBJ2-7; v_gene: TRBV6-5; abundance: .; CDR3aa: CASSYGTSGREEQYF; CDR3nt: TGTGCCAGCAGTTACGGGACTAGCGGGAGGGAAGAGCAGTACTTC
d_gene: TRBD1; j_gene: TRBJ1-1; v_gene: TRBV10-3; abundance: .; CDR3aa: CAITDGVRGQSNTEAFF; CDR3nt: TGTGCCATCACCGATGGTGTCAGGGGGCAGTCGAACACTGAAGCTTTCTTT
d_gene: TRBD1; j_gene: TRBJ2-7; v_gene: TRBV18; abundance: few; CDR3aa: CASSPGDRISYEQYF; CDR3nt: TGTGCCAGCTCACCGGGGGACAGGATATCTTACGAGCAGTACTTC
d_gene: .; j_gene: TRBJ2-1; v_gene: TRBV5-1; abundance: .; CDR3aa: CASSPRGGNEQFF; CDR3nt: TGCGCCAGCAGCCCGAGGGGAGGCAATGAGCAGTTCTTC
d_gene: .; j_gene: TRBJ2-7; v_gene: TRBV9; abundance: .; CDR3aa: CASSVGQGRDEQYF; CDR3nt: TGTGCCAGCAGCGTCGGGCAGGGCAGAGACGAGCAGTACTTC
d_gene: .; j_gene: TRBJ2-7; v_gene: TRBV7-8; abundance: .; CDR3aa: CASSLELREQYF; CDR3nt: TGTGCCAGCAGCTTAGAGCTTCGGGAGCAGTACTTC
d_gene: .; j_gene: TRBJ2-7; v_gene: TRBV19; abundance: once; CDR3aa: CASSTQDDYPGRYEQYF; CDR3nt: TGTGCCAGTAGTACTCAAGATGACTATCCCGGGCGCTACGAGCAGTACTTC
d_gene: .; j_gene: TRBJ2-1; v_gene: TRBV4-1; abundance: .; CDR3aa: CASSQDHSNEQFF; CDR3nt: TGCGCCAGCAGCCAAGACCATAGCAATGAGCAGTTCTTC
d_gene: TRBD1; j_gene: TRBJ2-3; v_gene: TRBV7-9; abundance: .; CDR3aa: CASSSRQGSADTQYF; CDR3nt: TGTGCCAGCAGCTCAAGACAGGGCTCCGCAGATACGCAGTATTTT
d_gene: TRBD1; j_gene: TRBJ2-3; v_gene: TRBV7-9; abundance: .; CDR3aa: CASSLVSGGNTQYF; CDR3nt: TGTGCCAGCAGCTTAGTTTCAGGGGGCAATACGCAGTATTTT
d_gene: .; j_gene: TRBJ2-3; v_gene: TRBV9; abundance: .; CDR3aa: CASSVAGSTDTQYF; CDR3nt: TGTGCCAGCAGCGTAGCGGGAAGCACAGATACGCAGTATTTT
d_gene: .; j_gene: TRBJ2-2; v_gene: TRBV7-9; abundance: .; CDR3aa: CASSQGGLPNTGELFF; CDR3nt: TGTGCCAGCAGCCAGGGGGGACTACCAAACACCGGGGAGCTGTTTTTT
d_gene: .; j_gene: TRBJ2-7; v_gene: TRBV9; abundance: .; CDR3aa: CASSRKGVAASYEQYF; CDR3nt: TGTGCCAGCAGTCGGAAGGGGGTAGCGGCTTCCTACGAGCAGTACTTC
d_gene: .; j_gene: TRBJ2-7; v_gene: TRBV15; abundance: .; CDR3aa: CATSRDLLGDSPYEQYF; CDR3nt: TGTGCCACCAGCAGAGATCTTTTAGGGGACTCCCCCTACGAGCAGTACTTC
d_gene: TRBD2; j_gene: TRBJ2-3; v_gene: TRBV27; abundance: .; CDR3aa: CASRTSLLAGEDTQYF; CDR3nt: TGTGCCAGCAGGACCTCCCTACTAGCGGGAGAGGATACGCAGTATTTT
d_gene: .; j_gene: TRBJ1-2; v_gene: TRBV5-4; abundance: .; CDR3aa: CASSHPQRTVKYGYTF; CDR3nt: TGTGCCAGCAGCCATCCGCAACGGACAGTGAAATATGGCTACACCTTC
d_gene: TRBD2; j_gene: TRBJ2-7; v_gene: TRBV29-1; abundance: .; CDR3aa: CSASGTSGFYEQYF; CDR3nt: TGCAGCGCTTCCGGGACTAGCGGCTTCTACGAGCAGTACTTC
d_gene: .; j_gene: TRBJ2-7; v_gene: TRBV6-5; abundance: .; CDR3aa: CASRDGGYEQYF; CDR3nt: TGTGCCAGCAGGGACGGAGGCTACGAGCAGTACTTC
d_gene: TRBD2; j_gene: TRBJ2-7; v_gene: TRBV15; abundance: .; CDR3aa: CATSRDRGDWRLSEQYF; CDR3nt: TGTGCCACCAGCAGAGATCGGGGGGACTGGAGGTTATCCGAGCAGTACTTC
d_gene: TRBD2; j_gene: TRBJ2-3; v_gene: TRBV5-6; abundance: .; CDR3aa: CASSLELAGGSDTQYF; CDR3nt: TGTGCCAGCAGCTTGGAACTAGCGGGAGGATCCGATACGCAGTATTTT
d_gene: TRBD2; j_gene: TRBJ2-7; v_gene: TRBV4-1; abundance: .; CDR3aa: CASSQESSGGTYEQYF; CDR3nt: TGCGCCAGCAGCCAAGAATCTAGCGGAGGGACCTACGAGCAGTACTTC
d_gene: .; j_gene: TRBJ2-3; v_gene: TRBV6-5; abundance: .; CDR3aa: CASSFSGDNTDTQYF; CDR3nt: TGTGCCAGCAGTTTCTCGGGCGATAACACAGATACGCAGTATTTT
d_gene: TRBD2; j_gene: TRBJ2-7; v_gene: TRBV27; abundance: .; CDR3aa: CASSSGLAGAHEQYF; CDR3nt: TGTGCCAGCAGTTCTGGACTAGCGGGAGCCCACGAGCAGTACTTC
d_gene: TRBD2; j_gene: TRBJ2-7; v_gene: TRBV7-2; abundance: .; CDR3aa: CASSLFPLAGGPYEQYF; CDR3nt: TGTGCCAGCAGCTTATTCCCACTAGCGGGAGGCCCCTACGAGCAGTACTTC
d_gene: .; j_gene: TRBJ1-5; v_gene: TRBV6-5; abundance: .; CDR3aa: CASSYKLGSNQPQHF; CDR3nt: TGTGCCAGCAGTTACAAGCTCGGTAGCAATCAGCCCCAGCATTTT
d_gene: .; j_gene: TRBJ2-3; v_gene: TRBV4-1; abundance: .; CDR3aa: CASSQVYRATQYF; CDR3nt: TGCGCCAGCAGCCAAGTGTACCGGGCCACGCAGTATTTT
d_gene: .; j_gene: TRBJ1-2; v_gene: TRBV29-1; abundance: .; CDR3aa: CSVFQGIFSGYTF; CDR3nt: TGCAGCGTTTTCCAGGGAATCTTCAGTGGCTACACCTTC
d_gene: .; j_gene: TRBJ2-1; v_gene: TRBV27; abundance: .; CDR3aa: CASSFRREVGEQFF; CDR3nt: TGTGCCAGCAGTTTTCGGCGGGAAGTAGGTGAGCAGTTCTTC
d_gene: .; j_gene: TRBJ2-3; v_gene: TRBV7-8; abundance: .; CDR3aa: CASSGPGLNTDTQYF; CDR3nt: TGTGCCAGCAGCGGTCCGGGACTTAACACAGATACGCAGTATTTT
d_gene: TRBD2; j_gene: TRBJ2-5; v_gene: TRBV7-9; abundance: .; CDR3aa: CASSPIFSGSIAGVETQYF; CDR3nt: TGTGCCAGCAGCCCCATCTTCAGCGGGAGTATAGCGGGTGTGGAGACCCAGTACTTC
d_gene: TRBD1; j_gene: TRBJ2-1; v_gene: TRBV6-5; abundance: once; CDR3aa: CASSPDRAYNEQFF; CDR3nt: TGTGCCAGCAGTCCTGACAGGGCCTACAATGAGCAGTTCTTC
d_gene: .; j_gene: TRBJ2-1; v_gene: TRBV6-5; abundance: .; CDR3aa: CASSYSSANEQFF; CDR3nt: TGTGCCAGCAGTTACTCGAGTGCCAATGAGCAGTTCTTC
d_gene: TRBD1; j_gene: TRBJ2-1; v_gene: TRBV29-1; abundance: .; CDR3aa: CSVSSIGDRADNEQFF; CDR3nt: TGCAGCGTCTCTTCTATAGGGGACAGGGCGGACAATGAGCAGTTCTTC
d_gene: TRBD2; j_gene: TRBJ2-7; v_gene: TRBV7-9; abundance: once; CDR3aa: CASSLSGSNSYEQYF; CDR3nt: TGTGCCAGCAGCCTCAGCGGGAGTAACTCCTACGAGCAGTACTTC
d_gene: TRBD1; j_gene: TRBJ1-4; v_gene: TRBV9; abundance: .; CDR3aa: CASSLGQQNEKLFF; CDR3nt: TGTGCCAGCAGCCTGGGACAGCAAAATGAAAAACTGTTTTTT
d_gene: .; j_gene: TRBJ2-3; v_gene: TRBV13; abundance: .; CDR3aa: CASSSPSDTDTQYF; CDR3nt: TGTGCCAGCAGCTCCCCTAGCGACACAGATACGCAGTATTTT
d_gene: TRBD2; j_gene: TRBJ2-1; v_gene: TRBV10-2; abundance: .; CDR3aa: CASSDGLVGGSYDEQFF; CDR3nt: TGCGCCAGCAGTGATGGTTTGGTAGGCGGGAGTTACGATGAGCAGTTCTTC
d_gene: .; j_gene: TRBJ1-2; v_gene: TRBV30; abundance: .; CDR3aa: CAWTGENYGYTF; CDR3nt: TGTGCCTGGACGGGGGAGAACTATGGCTACACCTTC
d_gene: TRBD2; j_gene: TRBJ2-3; v_gene: TRBV7-3; abundance: .; CDR3aa: CASSPGPGLASTDTQYF; CDR3nt: TGTGCCAGCAGCCCTGGGCCGGGACTAGCTAGCACAGATACGCAGTATTTT
d_gene: .; j_gene: TRBJ2-1; v_gene: TRBV25-1; abundance: .; CDR3aa: CASSVGGEQFF; CDR3nt: TGTGCCAGCAGTGTTGGGGGTGAGCAGTTCTTC
d_gene: TRBD2; j_gene: TRBJ2-1; v_gene: TRBV11-2; abundance: .; CDR3aa: CASSLRRYLAEYNEQFF; CDR3nt: TGTGCCAGCAGCTTACGGCGGTACCTAGCGGAATACAATGAGCAGTTCTTC
d_gene: TRBD2; j_gene: TRBJ2-7; v_gene: TRBV28; abundance: .; CDR3aa: CASTDLAGMNEQYF; CDR3nt: TGTGCCAGCACCGACCTAGCGGGAATGAACGAGCAGTACTTC
d_gene: .; j_gene: TRBJ1-5; v_gene: TRBV19; abundance: .; CDR3aa: CASSIYGHNNQPQHF; CDR3nt: TGTGCCAGTAGTATTTATGGCCACAACAATCAGCCCCAGCATTTT
d_gene: .; j_gene: TRBJ1-4; v_gene: TRBV29-1; abundance: .; CDR3aa: CSVYMGGEEKLFF; CDR3nt: TGCAGCGTTTACATGGGAGGAGAAGAAAAACTGTTTTTT
d_gene: TRBD1; j_gene: TRBJ2-7; v_gene: TRBV7-8; abundance: once; CDR3aa: CASSRDRGLSYEQYF; CDR3nt: TGTGCCAGCAGCCGAGACAGGGGGCTTTCCTACGAGCAGTACTTC
d_gene: TRBD1; j_gene: TRBJ2-1; v_gene: TRBV9; abundance: once; CDR3aa: CASSDRDRYNEQFF; CDR3nt: TGTGCCAGCAGCGACCGGGACAGGTACAATGAGCAGTTCTTC
d_gene: .; j_gene: TRBJ2-3; v_gene: TRBV10-2; abundance: .; CDR3aa: CASSDGGSTDTQYF; CDR3nt: TGCGCCAGCAGTGACGGCGGGTCCACAGATACGCAGTATTTT
d_gene: .; j_gene: TRBJ1-1; v_gene: TRBV29-1; abundance: .; CDR3aa: CSVGSAEAFF; CDR3nt: TGCAGCGTTGGTTCGGCTGAAGCTTTCTTT